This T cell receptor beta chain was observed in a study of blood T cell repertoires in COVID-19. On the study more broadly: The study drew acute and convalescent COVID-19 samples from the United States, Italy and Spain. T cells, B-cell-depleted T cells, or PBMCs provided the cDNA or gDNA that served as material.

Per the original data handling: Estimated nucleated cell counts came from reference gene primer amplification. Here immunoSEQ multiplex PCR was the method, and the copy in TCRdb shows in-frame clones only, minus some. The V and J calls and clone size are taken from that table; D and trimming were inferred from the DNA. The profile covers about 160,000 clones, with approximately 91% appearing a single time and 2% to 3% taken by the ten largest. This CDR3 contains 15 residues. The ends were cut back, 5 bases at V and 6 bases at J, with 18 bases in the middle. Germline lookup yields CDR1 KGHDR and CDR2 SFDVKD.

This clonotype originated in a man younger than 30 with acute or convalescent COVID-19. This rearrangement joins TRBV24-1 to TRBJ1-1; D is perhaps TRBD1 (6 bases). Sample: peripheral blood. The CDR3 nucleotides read TGTGCCACCAGTGGGGGGGGGCAAGGAGTCTCTGAAGCTTTCTTT. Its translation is CATSGGGQGVSEAFF.